This T cell receptor (beta chain) is from a study of CD8+CD57+ T cells in acquired aplastic anemia. Study-wide results and limits: Significance was not reached for CD8+ Simpson's diversity between patients and controls. Patients and controls had in common approximately 29 CD8+ CDR3 sequences.

Only patients with CD8+CD57+ cell expansion on flow cytometry were chosen for sequencing. Sampling of blood occurred while the patients had still received no therapy. V lost 2 bases and J 7 bases, leaving 7 bases between the germline ends. Germline CDR1 and CDR2: SGHTA and FQGTGA. The CDR3 runs 12 residues. This clonotype was observed at least ten times. Its antigen is still unknown. Genomic DNA, serving as template, underwent TCR beta VDJ and CDR3 profiling. One entry per CDR3 protein results from TCRdb running MiXCR on the reads. The data contain more than 150,000 distinct CDR3 sequences, approximately 48% of them singletons.

The sequence derives from a human donor with aplastic anemia. Sequencing input: sorted CD4+, CD8+, or CD8+CD57+ T cells (not recorded which) from PBMCs. The V and J genes are TRBV7-3 and TRBJ2-3, with D unresolved. CDR3 nucleotide sequence: TGTGCCAGCAGCTTACAAGGCCATACGCAGTATTTT. This sequence encodes CASSLQGHTQYF.